Listed below are T cell receptor beta chains from one sample, sequenced in a study of shared clonotypes between healthy human individuals. Some clones are missing from TCRdb's copy, which holds only in-frame ones; the method was immunoSEQ multiplex PCR. Of about 300,000 clones listed, approximately 79% are singletons. Sequenced: memory CD4+ T cells sorted from blood. The receptors were gathered from a man aged 30-40 years in good health. The CDR3 runs from the conserved cysteine through the conserved F or W. A D gene is named only where the DNA matches it firmly. Clone size is shown for a subset of rows, as once, few, many or a class of expanded clone.

cdr3_nt cdr3_aa v_call d_call clone_size j_call
TGCGCCAGCAGCTACACACCCCGCGGGAGATTGAATGAGCAGTTCTTC CASSYTPRGRLNEQFF TRBV5-1 TRBD2 once TRBJ2-1
TGTGCCAGCAGTGGACTAGCGGGAGGGCACGAGCAGTACTTC CASSGLAGGHEQYF TRBV6-5 TRBD2 . TRBJ2-7
TGTGCCAGCAATCCTAGGGCTAGCGGGAAAGGGGAGACCCAGTACTTC CASNPRASGKGETQYF TRBV2 TRBD2 . TRBJ2-5
TGTGCCAGCACCCGTCTTTTCCGCCGGGAGCGTCAGCCCCAGCATTTT CASTRLFRRERQPQHF TRBV2 . . TRBJ1-5
TGTGCCAGCAGAATGGAAAGCGGGAGCCCAACAGATACGCAGTATTTT CASRMESGSPTDTQYF TRBV2 TRBD2 . TRBJ2-3
TGCGCCAGCAGCCTAAAAGACAGGAGCTCCTACAATGAGCAGTTCTTC CASSLKDRSSYNEQFF TRBV5-1 . . TRBJ2-1
TGTGCCAGCAGCGGGACAGGGAGGGGGGAGCTGTTTTTT CASSGTGRGELFF TRBV5-4 TRBD1 . TRBJ2-2
TGTGCCAGCAGAGGGGGGACAGGGCCAGGTGAACTGTTTTTT CASRGGTGPGELFF TRBV2 TRBD1 few TRBJ1-4
TGTGCCAGCAGCTTGGTAGGGACCCACACCGGGGAGCTGTTTTTT CASSLVGTHTGELFF TRBV5-6 . once TRBJ2-2
TGTGCCAGTAGTATTGATTTCGGGGGCGTCTATGGCTACACCTTC CASSIDFGGVYGYTF TRBV19 . . TRBJ1-2
TGTGCCAGCAGCTTATTCTCGGTAGGGGTTTTCTCCACCGGGGAGCTGTTTTTT CASSLFSVGVFSTGELFF TRBV5-4 . many TRBJ2-2
TGTGCCAGCAGCTTAGATCGGACAGGGAACCAAGAGACCCAGTACTTC CASSLDRTGNQETQYF TRBV7-8 TRBD1 few TRBJ2-5
TGCGCCAGCAGCTCACCCGAGAGCTCTGGGGCCAACGTCCTGACTTTC CASSSPESSGANVLTF TRBV5-1 . . TRBJ2-6
TGTGCCAGCAGCCGACAGGGGGCAGGGGAGACCCAGTACTTC CASSRQGAGETQYF TRBV11-2 TRBD1 few TRBJ2-5
TGTGCCAGCAGTGAAGCGCTTGGGGCACCCAACTATGGCTACACCTTC CASSEALGAPNYGYTF TRBV6-1 . . TRBJ1-2
TGTGCCAGCAGCCCGGACAGGGCCTATGAAGCTTTCTTT CASSPDRAYEAFF TRBV5-4 TRBD1 . TRBJ1-1
TGTGCCAGCAGTGTGGGGACGGGAGTAGGAAACACCATATATTTT CASSVGTGVGNTIYF TRBV28 . . TRBJ1-3
TGTGCCAGCAGCTTAAAGGACAGGGGAGAGACCCAGTACTTC CASSLKDRGETQYF TRBV11-2 TRBD1 few TRBJ2-5
TGTGCCAGCAGCTTAGACGGGACAGGGGACTACGAGCAGTACTTC CASSLDGTGDYEQYF TRBV11-2 TRBD1 . TRBJ2-7
TGCGCCAGCAGTCGGCTAGCGGGAAGAGACGGTGAGCAGTTCTTC CASSRLAGRDGEQFF TRBV5-1 TRBD2 few TRBJ2-1
TGCGCCAGCAGCTTGGACCGGGGGGGACAGGTGGCCTACGAGCAGTACTTC CASSLDRGGQVAYEQYF TRBV5-1 . once TRBJ2-7
TGCGCCAGCAGCGTGGGGACTAGCGGGAGCACAGATACGCAGTATTTT CASSVGTSGSTDTQYF TRBV5-1 TRBD2 . TRBJ2-3
TGTGCCAGCAGTGAAGTACCGGGACAGGGGCGAGAAAAACTGTTTTTT CASSEVPGQGREKLFF TRBV6-1 TRBD1 . TRBJ1-4
TGCAGCGTTAGGAGCTCTGGAAACACCATATATTTT CSVRSSGNTIYF TRBV29-1 . . TRBJ1-3
TGTGCCAGCAGTGATGAGGCCAGGAGGGGGGCCAACGTCCTGACTTTC CASSDEARRGANVLTF TRBV2 . . TRBJ2-6
TGTGCCAGCAGTGAAGTCAGGGTTGGGGAGCAGTACTTC CASSEVRVGEQYF TRBV2 . . TRBJ2-7
TGTGCCAGCATGGCGGGAGGGTTAGACAATGAGCAGTTCTTC CASMAGGLDNEQFF TRBV11-3 TRBD2 many TRBJ2-1
TGTGCCAGCAGCGCCGGGACAGCCCGTAATGAAAAACTGTTTTTT CASSAGTARNEKLFF TRBV7-9 TRBD1 . TRBJ1-4
TGTGCCAGCAGCTTAGATCTTCAGATTGAGCAGTTCTTC CASSLDLQIEQFF TRBV11-2 . . TRBJ2-1
TGTGCCAGCAGTTTGGTCGGGGCAAATAGCAATCAGCCCCAGCATTTT CASSLVGANSNQPQHF TRBV27 . few TRBJ1-5
TGTGCCAGCAACTCAGGACAGACCGGGGAGCTGTTTTTT CASNSGQTGELFF TRBV2 . . TRBJ2-2
TGTGCCAGCAGCCGAACGGGCAGGGGAATGAATCAGCCCCAGCATTTT CASSRTGRGMNQPQHF TRBV2 . . TRBJ1-5
TGCGCCAGCAGCCAAGATGCCCCCTCCCGCCCGCAGTATTTT CASSQDAPSRPQYF TRBV4-3 . . TRBJ2-3
TGTGCCAGTAGTGTTAACCGACGGGAGACCCAGTACTTC CASSVNRRETQYF TRBV19 . . TRBJ2-5
TGTGCCAGCAGCGTCAGCAGGGTGGACTCTGGAAACACCATATATTTT CASSVSRVDSGNTIYF TRBV7-9 . . TRBJ1-3
TGTGCCAGCAGTGAAATGGGCCGCACGCAGTATTTT CASSEMGRTQYF TRBV6-1 . . TRBJ2-3
TGTGCCAGCAGCTTGGTTGGTAATCGGGAGACCCAGTACTTC CASSLVGNRETQYF TRBV5-6 . . TRBJ2-5
TGTGCCAGCAGCAAAGAGGTAGCGGAATCTAGCACAGATACGCAGTATTTT CASSKEVAESSTDTQYF TRBV21-1 . . TRBJ2-3
TGTGCCAGCTCGACGACCGGCGAGACCCAGTACTTC CASSTTGETQYF TRBV7-9 . . TRBJ2-5
TGTGCCAGCAGTGGGGTGGGACAGTGGGATCAGCCCCAGCATTTT CASSGVGQWDQPQHF TRBV2 TRBD1 few TRBJ1-5
TGTGCCACCAGCACAAGGACCTCTGGAAACACCATATATTTT CATSTRTSGNTIYF TRBV15 . . TRBJ1-3
TGTGCCAGCAGCTTACAGGGTTACGAGCAGTACTTC CASSLQGYEQYF TRBV7-9 . . TRBJ2-7
TGTGCCAGCAGTGAACATGACCACTCCTACGAGCAGTACTTC CASSEHDHSYEQYF TRBV6-1 . few TRBJ2-7
TGTGCCAGCAGACAGGGGGCGGCGAGATCCTACGAGCAGTACTTC CASRQGAARSYEQYF TRBV27 TRBD1 . TRBJ2-7
TGTGCCAGCAGCTTTGAGGGTCCTTACAATGAGCAGTTCTTC CASSFEGPYNEQFF TRBV27 . once TRBJ2-1
TGCGCCAGCAGCTTGGGGGGGACTGACTCAACTGGGGCCAACGTCCTGACTTTC CASSLGGTDSTGANVLTF TRBV5-1 . few TRBJ2-6
TGTGCCAGTAGGGCGACAGAGATCTATGGCTACACCTTC CASRATEIYGYTF TRBV19 . . TRBJ1-2
TGTGCCACTACCCGCAGGGAAAATGAAAAACTGTTTTTT CATTRRENEKLFF TRBV7-9 . once TRBJ1-4
TGTGCCAGCAGTTTATGGGGTACGGGACGTGAGCAGTTCTTC CASSLWGTGREQFF TRBV27 . few TRBJ2-1
TGTGCCAGCAGTTACCCCGGGGAGCTGTTTTTT CASSYPGELFF TRBV6-5 . . TRBJ2-2
TGTGCCAGCAGCCAAGCCGAAGCGGGAGGCACAGATACGCAGTATTTT CASSQAEAGGTDTQYF TRBV4-2 TRBD2 . TRBJ2-3
TGTGCCAGCAGCCCCTTGCGGGATACGCAGTATTTT CASSPLRDTQYF TRBV5-6 . once TRBJ2-3
TGCGCCAGCAGCAATTCAGGGGGCGATGGCTACACCTTC CASSNSGGDGYTF TRBV5-1 TRBD1 . TRBJ1-2
TGTGCCAGCAGCTCCGGCCAGGACGGGGCAGATACGCAGTATTTT CASSSGQDGADTQYF TRBV11-1 . . TRBJ2-3
TGTGCCAGCAGCTTAGCGCTCACCATCGATGGCTACACCTTC CASSLALTIDGYTF TRBV7-2 . . TRBJ1-2
TGTGCCAGCAGCTCGGGGCTTTCTAGTCAGCCCCAGCATTTT CASSSGLSSQPQHF TRBV5-6 . . TRBJ1-5
TGTGCCAGCTCACTGGGTGGAGGGGCCAACGTCCTGACTTTC CASSLGGGANVLTF TRBV18 . few TRBJ2-6
TGTGCCAGCAGTTACCTGGAGACCCAGTACTTC CASSYLETQYF TRBV6-1 . once TRBJ2-5
TGTGCCAGCAGTGAGGGGGCAGGATACACAGATACGCAGTATTTT CASSEGAGYTDTQYF TRBV2 . . TRBJ2-3